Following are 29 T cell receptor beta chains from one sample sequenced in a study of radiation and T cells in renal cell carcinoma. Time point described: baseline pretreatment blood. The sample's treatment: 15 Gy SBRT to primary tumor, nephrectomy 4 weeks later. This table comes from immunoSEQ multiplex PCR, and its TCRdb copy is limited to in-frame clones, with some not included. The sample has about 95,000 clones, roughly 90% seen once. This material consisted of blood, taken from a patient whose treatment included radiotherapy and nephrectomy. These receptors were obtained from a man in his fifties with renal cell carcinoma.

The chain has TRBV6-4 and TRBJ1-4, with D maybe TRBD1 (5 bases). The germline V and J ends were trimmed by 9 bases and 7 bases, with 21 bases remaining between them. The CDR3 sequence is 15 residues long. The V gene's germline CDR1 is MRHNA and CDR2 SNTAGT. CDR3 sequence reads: CARGTAPGGCEKLFF. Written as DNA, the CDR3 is TGTGCCAGAGGGACCGCGCCAGGTGGTTGTGAAAAACTGTTTTTT.

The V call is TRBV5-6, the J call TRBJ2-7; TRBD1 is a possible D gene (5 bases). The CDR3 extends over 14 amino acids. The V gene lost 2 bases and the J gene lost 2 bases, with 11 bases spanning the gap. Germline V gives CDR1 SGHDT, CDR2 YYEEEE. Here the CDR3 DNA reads TGTGCCAGCAGCTTTTTAGGGGTCCCCTACGAGCAGTACTTC. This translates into CASSFLGVPYEQYF.

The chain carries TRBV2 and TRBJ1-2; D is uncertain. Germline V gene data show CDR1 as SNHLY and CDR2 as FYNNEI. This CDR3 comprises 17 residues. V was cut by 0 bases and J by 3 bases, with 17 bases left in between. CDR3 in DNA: TGTGCCAGCAGTGAAGCGCTTTTATGGGAGTCTGACTATGGCTACACCTTC. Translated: CASSEALLWESDYGYTF.

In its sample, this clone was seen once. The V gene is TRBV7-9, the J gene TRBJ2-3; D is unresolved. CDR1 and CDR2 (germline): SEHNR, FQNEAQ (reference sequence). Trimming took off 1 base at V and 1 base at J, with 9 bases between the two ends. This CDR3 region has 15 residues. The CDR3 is CASSLELTGTDTQYF. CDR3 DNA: TGTGCCAGCAGCTTAGAGCTCACGGGCACAGATACGCAGTATTTT.

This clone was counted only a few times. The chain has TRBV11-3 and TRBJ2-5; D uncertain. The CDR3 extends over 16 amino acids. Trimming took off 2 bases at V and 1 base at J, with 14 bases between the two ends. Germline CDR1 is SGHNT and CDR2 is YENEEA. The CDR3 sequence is CASSLFRRGPQETQYF. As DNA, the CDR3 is TGTGCCAGCAGCTTATTCCGCCGAGGCCCCCAAGAGACCCAGTACTTC.

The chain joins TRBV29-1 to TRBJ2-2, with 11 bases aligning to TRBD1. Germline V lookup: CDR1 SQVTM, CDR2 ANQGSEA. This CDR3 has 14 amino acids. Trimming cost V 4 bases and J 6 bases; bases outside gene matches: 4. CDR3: CSVGPGQGAGELFF. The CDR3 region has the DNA TGCAGCGTTGGCCCGGGACAGGGGGCCGGGGAGCTGTTTTTT.

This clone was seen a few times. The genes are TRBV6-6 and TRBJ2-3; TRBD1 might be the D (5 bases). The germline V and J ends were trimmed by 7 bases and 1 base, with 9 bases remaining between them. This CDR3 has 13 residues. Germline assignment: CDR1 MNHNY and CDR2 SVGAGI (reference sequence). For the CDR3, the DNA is TGTGCCAGCACTGGGGCCGGCACAGATACGCAGTATTTT. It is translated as CASTGAGTDTQYF.

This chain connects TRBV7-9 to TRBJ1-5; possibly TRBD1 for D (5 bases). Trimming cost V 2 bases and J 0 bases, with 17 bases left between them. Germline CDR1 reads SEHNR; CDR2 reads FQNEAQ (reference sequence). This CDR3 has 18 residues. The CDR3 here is CASSLFGGTGYSNQPQHF. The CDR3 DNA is TGTGCCAGCAGCTTATTCGGGGGTACCGGATATAGCAATCAGCCCCAGCATTTT. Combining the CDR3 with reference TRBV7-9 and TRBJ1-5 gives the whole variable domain DTGVSQNPRHKITKRGQNVTFRCDPISEHNRLYWYRQTLGQGPEFLTYFQNEAQLEKSRLLSDRFSAERPKGSFSTLEIQRTEQGDSAMYLCASSLFGGTGYSNQPQHFGDGTRLSIL.

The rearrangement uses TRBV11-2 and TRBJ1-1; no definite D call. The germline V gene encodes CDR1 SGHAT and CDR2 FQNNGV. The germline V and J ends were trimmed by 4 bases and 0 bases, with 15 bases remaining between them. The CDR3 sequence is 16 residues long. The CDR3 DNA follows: TGTGCCAGCAGCTCCCAGGAAGGAGCATTGAACACTGAAGCTTTCTTT. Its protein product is CASSSQEGALNTEAFF.

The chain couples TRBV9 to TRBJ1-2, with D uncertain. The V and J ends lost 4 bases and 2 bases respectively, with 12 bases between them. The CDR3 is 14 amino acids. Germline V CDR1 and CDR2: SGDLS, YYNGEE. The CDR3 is CASSNARENYGYTF. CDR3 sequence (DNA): TGTGCCAGCAGCAACGCACGGGAAAACTATGGCTACACCTTC.

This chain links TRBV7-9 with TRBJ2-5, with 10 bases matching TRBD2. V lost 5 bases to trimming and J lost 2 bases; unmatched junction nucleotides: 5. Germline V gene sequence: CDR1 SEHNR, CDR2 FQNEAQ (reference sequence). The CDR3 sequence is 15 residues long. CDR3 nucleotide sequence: TGTGCCAGCAGCGGAACTAGCGGGACACAAGAGACCCAGTACTTC. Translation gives CASSGTSGTQETQYF.

The CDR3 here is CASSQEFRGGGAFRETQYF. CDR3 coding DNA: TGCGCCAGCAGCCAAGAATTCCGTGGCGGGGGGGCCTTCCGGGAGACCCAGTACTTC. The chain couples TRBV4-3 to TRBJ2-5; 9 nucleotides align to TRBD2. CDR3 size: 19 residues. Germline V gene lookup returns CDR1 LGHNA and CDR2 YSLEER. V gave up 0 bases and J gave up 5 bases; unmatched junction bases: 16.

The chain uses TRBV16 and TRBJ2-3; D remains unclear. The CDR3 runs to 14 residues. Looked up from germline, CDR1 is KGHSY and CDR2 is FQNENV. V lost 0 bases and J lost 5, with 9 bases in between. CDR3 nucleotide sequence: TGTGCCAGCAGCCAATCCTACAAAGGAGATACGCAGTATTTT. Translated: CASSQSYKGDTQYF.

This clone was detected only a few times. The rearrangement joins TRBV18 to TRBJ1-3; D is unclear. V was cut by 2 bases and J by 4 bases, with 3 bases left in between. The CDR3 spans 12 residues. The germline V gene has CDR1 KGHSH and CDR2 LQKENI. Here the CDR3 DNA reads TGTGCCAGCTCACCATTGGGAAACACCATATATTTT. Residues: CASSPLGNTIYF.

DNA of the CDR3: TGTGCCAGCAGGAAACAGGGTCGCACTGAAGCTTTCTTT. Translated: CASRKQGRTEAFF. The chain couples TRBV6-6 to TRBJ1-1; D is perhaps TRBD1 (6 bases). CDR1 and CDR2 (germline): MNHNY, SVGAGI (reference sequence). The CDR3 has 13 residues. Trimming removed 6 bases at V and 4 bases at J, with 12 bases between.

The CDR3 sequence is CASRGPYNEQFF. The CDR3 nucleotides are TGTGCCAGCCGGGGCCCCTACAATGAGCAGTTCTTC. The chain carries TRBV28 and TRBJ2-1; D is tentatively TRBD1 or TRBD2 (5 bases each). The CDR3 consists of 12 residues. CDR1 is MDHEN, CDR2 SYDVKM, per germline. With 8 bases removed from V and 2 bases from J, the gap between germline ends came to 7 bases.

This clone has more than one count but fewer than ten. DNA of the CDR3: TGCGCCAGCAGCTTGGACAGCCCCAACTATGGCTACACCTTC. This gives the protein CASSLDSPNYGYTF. The V call is TRBV5-1, the J call TRBJ1-2; no clear D. Germline loops: CDR1 SGHRS, CDR2 YFSETQ. The CDR3 loop spans 14 amino acids. Trimming cost V 0 bases and J 2 bases, with 8 bases left between them. The variable domain in full, completed from reference TRBV5-1 and TRBJ1-2, reads KAGVTQTPRYLIKTRGQQVTLSCSPISGHRSVSWYQQTPGQGLQFLFEYFSETQRNKGNFPGRFSGRQFSNSRSEMNVSTLELGDSALYLCASSLDSPNYGYTFGSGTRLTVV.

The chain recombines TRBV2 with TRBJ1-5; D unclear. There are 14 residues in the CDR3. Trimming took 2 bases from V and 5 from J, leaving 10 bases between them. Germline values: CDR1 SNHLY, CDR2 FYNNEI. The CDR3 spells CASSETGMDQPQHF. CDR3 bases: TGTGCCAGCAGTGAAACGGGTATGGATCAGCCCCAGCATTTT.

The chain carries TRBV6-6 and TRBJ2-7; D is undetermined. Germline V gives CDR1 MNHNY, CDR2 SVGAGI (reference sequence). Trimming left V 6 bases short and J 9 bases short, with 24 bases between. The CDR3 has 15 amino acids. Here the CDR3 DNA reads TGTGCCAGCAGATCTCCGACTGGCCTTTCAATCGTGCAGTACTTC. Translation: CASRSPTGLSIVQYF.

CDR3 amino acids: CASRVGQGGGYTF. As DNA, the CDR3 is TGTGCCAGCAGGGTGGGACAGGGCGGCGGCTACACCTTC. The chain links TRBV6-5 to TRBJ1-2, with 9 bases lining up with TRBD1. Losses at the gene ends were 6 bases for V and 8 bases for J; bases not matched to a gene: 7. In germline, CDR1 is MNHEY, CDR2 SVGAGI. The length of the CDR3 is 13 residues.

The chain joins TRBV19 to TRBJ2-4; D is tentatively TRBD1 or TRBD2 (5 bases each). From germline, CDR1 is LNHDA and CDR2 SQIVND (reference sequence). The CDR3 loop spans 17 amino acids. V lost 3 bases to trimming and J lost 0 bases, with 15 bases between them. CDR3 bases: TGTGCCAGTAGTATCGGGGACGGATTACTAGCCAAAAACATTCAGTACTTC. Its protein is CASSIGDGLLAKNIQYF.

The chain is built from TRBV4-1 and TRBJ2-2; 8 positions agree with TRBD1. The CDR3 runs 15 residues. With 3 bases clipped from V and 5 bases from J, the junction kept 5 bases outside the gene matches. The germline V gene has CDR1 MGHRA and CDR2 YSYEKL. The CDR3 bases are TGCGCCAGCAGCCATTGGACAGGGATAACCGGGGAGCTGTTTTTT. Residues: CASSHWTGITGELFF.

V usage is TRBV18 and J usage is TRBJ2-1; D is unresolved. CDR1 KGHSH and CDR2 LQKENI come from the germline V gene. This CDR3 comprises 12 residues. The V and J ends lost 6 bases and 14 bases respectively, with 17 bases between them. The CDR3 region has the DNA TGTGCCAGCTCCAACTTGGGCCCCCCTGAGTTCTTC. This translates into CASSNLGPPEFF. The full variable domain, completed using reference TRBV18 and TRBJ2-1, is NAGVMQNPRHLVRRRGQEARLRCSPMKGHSHVYWYRQLPEEGLKFMVYLQKENIIDESGMPKERFSAEFPKEGPSILRIQQVVRGDSAAYFCASSNLGPPEFFGPGTRLTVL.

The CDR3 reads CASSPHREPNEKLFF. The CDR3 nucleotides read TGTGCCAGCAGCCCCCACAGGGAGCCTAATGAAAAACTGTTTTTT. The gene calls are TRBV7-2 and TRBJ1-4; TRBD1 is a possible D gene (6 bases). This CDR3 comprises 15 residues. Germline lookup yields CDR1 SGHTA and CDR2 FQGNSA. V dropped 5 bases and J dropped 3 bases, with 13 bases sitting between them. The entire variable domain, with the rest obtained from reference TRBV7-2 and TRBJ1-4, is as follows: GAGVSQSPSNKVTEKGKDVELRCDPISGHTALYWYRQSLGQGLEFLIYFQGNSAPDKSGLPSDRFSAERTGGSVSTLTIQRTQQEDSAVYLCASSPHREPNEKLFFGSGTQLSVL.

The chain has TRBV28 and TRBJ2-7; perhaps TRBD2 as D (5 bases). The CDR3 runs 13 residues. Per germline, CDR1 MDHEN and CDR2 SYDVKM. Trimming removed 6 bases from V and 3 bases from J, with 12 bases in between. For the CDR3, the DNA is TGTGCCAGCAGATCTAGCTATAGCTACGAGCAGTACTTC. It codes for CASRSSYSYEQYF.

CDR3 loop: CASNYGRDTGELFF. The DNA for the CDR3 is TGTGCCAGTAACTACGGGAGGGATACCGGGGAGCTGTTTTTT. The genes are TRBV19 and TRBJ2-2; TRBD2 aligns across 8 bases. The CDR3 contains 14 residues. Unmatched junction bases numbered 6, after V lost 7 bases and J lost 5 bases. The germline gives CDR1 LNHDA, CDR2 SQIVND (reference sequence).

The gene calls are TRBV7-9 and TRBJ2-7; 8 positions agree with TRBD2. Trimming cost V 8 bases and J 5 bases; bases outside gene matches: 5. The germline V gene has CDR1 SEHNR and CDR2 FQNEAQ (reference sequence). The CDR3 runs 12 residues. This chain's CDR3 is CASDSGNHEQYF. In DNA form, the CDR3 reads TGTGCCAGCGATAGCGGGAACCACGAGCAGTACTTC.

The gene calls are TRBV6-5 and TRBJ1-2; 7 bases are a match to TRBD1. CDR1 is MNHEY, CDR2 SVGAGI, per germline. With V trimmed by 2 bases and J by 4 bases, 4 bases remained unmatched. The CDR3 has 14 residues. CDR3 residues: CASSYGGQPYGYTF. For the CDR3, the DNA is TGTGCCAGCAGTTACGGGGGACAGCCCTATGGCTACACCTTC.

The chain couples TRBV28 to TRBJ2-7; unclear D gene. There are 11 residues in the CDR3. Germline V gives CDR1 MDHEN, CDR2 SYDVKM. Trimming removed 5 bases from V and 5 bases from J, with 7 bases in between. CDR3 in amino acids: CASSTHNEQYF. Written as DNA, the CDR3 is TGTGCCAGCAGTACCCACAACGAGCAGTACTTC.